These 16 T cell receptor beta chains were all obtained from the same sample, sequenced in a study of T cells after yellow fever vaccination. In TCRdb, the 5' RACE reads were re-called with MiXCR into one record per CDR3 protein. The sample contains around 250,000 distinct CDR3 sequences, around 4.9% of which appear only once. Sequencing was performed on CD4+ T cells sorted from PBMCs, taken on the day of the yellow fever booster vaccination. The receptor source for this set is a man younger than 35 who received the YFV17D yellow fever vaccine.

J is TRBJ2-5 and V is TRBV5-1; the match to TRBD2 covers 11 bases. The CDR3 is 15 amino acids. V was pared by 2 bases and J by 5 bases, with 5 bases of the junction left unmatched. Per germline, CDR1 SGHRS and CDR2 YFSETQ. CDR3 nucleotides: TGCGCCAGCAGCTTTAGCGGGGGGGCCCGGGAGACCCAGTACTTC. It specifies CASSFSGGARETQYF.

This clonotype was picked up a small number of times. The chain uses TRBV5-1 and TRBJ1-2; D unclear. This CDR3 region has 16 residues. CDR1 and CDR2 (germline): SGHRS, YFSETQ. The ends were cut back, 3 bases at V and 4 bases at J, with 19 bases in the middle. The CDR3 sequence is CASSSYVAGGGYGYTF. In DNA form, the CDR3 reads TGCGCCAGCAGCTCCTACGTAGCGGGAGGAGGCTATGGCTACACCTTC.

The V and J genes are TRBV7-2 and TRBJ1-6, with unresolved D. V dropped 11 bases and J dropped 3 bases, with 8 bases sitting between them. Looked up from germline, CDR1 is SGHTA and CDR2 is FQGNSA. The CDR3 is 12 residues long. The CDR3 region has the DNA TGTGCCTCCGGGGACTATAATTCACCCCTCCACTTT. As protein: CASGDYNSPLHF.

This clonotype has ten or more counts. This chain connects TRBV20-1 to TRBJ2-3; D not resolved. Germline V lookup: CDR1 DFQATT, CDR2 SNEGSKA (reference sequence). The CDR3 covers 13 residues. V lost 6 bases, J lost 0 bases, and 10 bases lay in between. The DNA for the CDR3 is TGCAGTGCCCCCTCCTGGAGCACAGATACGCAGTATTTT. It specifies CSAPSWSTDTQYF.

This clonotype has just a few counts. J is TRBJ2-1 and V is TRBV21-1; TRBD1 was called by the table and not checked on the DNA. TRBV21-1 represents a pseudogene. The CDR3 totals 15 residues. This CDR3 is CASSTRGSLDNEQFF. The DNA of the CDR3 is TGTGCCAGCAGCACCAGGGGCAGTTTGGACAATGAGCAGTTCTTC.

The CDR3 DNA reads TGCAGTGCTGGGTCTAGGGACCTTCACTACGAGCAGTACTTC. Translating it yields CSAGSRDLHYEQYF. The rearrangement joins TRBV20-1 to TRBJ2-7; D possibly uses TRBD1 or TRBD2 (5 bases each). The ends were cut back, 5 bases at V and 3 bases at J, with 17 bases in the middle. This CDR3 spans 14 amino acids. In germline, CDR1 is DFQATT, CDR2 SNEGSKA (reference sequence).

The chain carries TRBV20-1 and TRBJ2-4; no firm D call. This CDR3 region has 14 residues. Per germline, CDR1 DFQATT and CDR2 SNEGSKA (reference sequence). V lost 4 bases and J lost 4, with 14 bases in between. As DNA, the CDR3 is TGCAGTGCTAAACCGACGTACCTAAAAAACATTCAGTACTTC. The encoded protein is CSAKPTYLKNIQYF.

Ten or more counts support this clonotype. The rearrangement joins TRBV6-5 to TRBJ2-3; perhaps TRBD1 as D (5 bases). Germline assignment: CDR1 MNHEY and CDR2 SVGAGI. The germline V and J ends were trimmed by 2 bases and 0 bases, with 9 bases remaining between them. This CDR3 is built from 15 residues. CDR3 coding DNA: TGTGCCAGCAGTTACCGAACAGGTAGCACAGATACGCAGTATTTT. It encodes CASSYRTGSTDTQYF.

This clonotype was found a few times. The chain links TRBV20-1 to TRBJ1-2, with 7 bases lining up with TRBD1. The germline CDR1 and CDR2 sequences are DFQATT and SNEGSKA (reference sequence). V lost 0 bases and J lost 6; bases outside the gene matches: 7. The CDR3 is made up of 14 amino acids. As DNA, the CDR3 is TGCAGTGCTAGAGATCCAGGGGGGGGTCATGGCTACACCTTC. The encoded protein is CSARDPGGGHGYTF.

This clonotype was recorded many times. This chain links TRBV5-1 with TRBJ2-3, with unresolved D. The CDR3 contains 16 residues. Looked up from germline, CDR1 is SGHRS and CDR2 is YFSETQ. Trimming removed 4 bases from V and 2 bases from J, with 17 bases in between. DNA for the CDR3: TGCGCCAGCAGCACAGACCCCCAGACCTACACAGATACGCAGTATTTT. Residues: CASSTDPQTYTDTQYF.

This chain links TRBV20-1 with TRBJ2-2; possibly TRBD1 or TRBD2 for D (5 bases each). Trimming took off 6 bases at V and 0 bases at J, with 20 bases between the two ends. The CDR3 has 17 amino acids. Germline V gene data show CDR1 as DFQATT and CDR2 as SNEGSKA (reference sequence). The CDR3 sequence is CSARPQVGTSNTGELFF. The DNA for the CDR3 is TGCAGTGCGCGTCCTCAAGTGGGGACGTCGAACACCGGGGAGCTGTTTTTT.

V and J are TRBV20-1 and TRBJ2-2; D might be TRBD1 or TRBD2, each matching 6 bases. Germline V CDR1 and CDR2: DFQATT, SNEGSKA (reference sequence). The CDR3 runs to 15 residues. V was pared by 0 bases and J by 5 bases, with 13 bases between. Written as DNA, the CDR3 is TGCAGTGCTAGAGATTCGGGGGCGGGGACCGGGGAGCTGTTTTTT. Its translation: CSARDSGAGTGELFF.

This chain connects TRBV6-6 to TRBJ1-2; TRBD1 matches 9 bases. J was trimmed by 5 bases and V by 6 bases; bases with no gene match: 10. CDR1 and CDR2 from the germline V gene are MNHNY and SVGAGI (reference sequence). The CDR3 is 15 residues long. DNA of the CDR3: TGTGCCAGCAGAGCCGGGACAGGGTCTACGTATGGCTACACCTTC. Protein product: CASRAGTGSTYGYTF.

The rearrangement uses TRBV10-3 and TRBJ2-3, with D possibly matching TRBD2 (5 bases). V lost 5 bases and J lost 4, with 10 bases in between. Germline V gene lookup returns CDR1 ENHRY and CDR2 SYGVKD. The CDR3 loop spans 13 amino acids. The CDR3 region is CAISSRGADTQYF. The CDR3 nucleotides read TGTGCCATCAGTTCCCGGGGTGCAGATACGCAGTATTTT.

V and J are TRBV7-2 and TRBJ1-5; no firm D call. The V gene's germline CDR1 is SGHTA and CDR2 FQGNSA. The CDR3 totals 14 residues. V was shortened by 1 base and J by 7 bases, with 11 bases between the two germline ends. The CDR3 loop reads CASSLVRSGQPQHF. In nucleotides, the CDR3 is TGTGCCAGCAGCTTAGTTCGGTCTGGCCAGCCCCAGCATTTT.

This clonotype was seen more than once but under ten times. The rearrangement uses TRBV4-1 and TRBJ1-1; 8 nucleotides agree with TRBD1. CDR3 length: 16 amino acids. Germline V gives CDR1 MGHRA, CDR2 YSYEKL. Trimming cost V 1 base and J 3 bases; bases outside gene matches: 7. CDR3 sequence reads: CASSQGQGAMDTEAFF. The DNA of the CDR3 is TGCGCCAGCAGCCAAGGCCAGGGGGCTATGGACACTGAAGCTTTCTTT.